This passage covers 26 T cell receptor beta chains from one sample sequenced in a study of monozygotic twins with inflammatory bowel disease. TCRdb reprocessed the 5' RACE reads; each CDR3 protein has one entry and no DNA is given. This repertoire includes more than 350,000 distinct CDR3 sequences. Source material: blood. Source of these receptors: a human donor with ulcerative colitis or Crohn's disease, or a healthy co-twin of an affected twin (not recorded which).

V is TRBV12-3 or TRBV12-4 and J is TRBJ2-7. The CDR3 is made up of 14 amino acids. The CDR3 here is CASSFAGVPYEQYF.

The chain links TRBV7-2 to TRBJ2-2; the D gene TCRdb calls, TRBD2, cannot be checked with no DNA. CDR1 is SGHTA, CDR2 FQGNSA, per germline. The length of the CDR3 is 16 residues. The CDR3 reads CASSLRTSGSGGELFF.

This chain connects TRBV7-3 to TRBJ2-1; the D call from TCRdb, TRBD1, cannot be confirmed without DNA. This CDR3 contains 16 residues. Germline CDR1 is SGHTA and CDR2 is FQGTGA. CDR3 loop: CASSPGGINSYNEQFF.

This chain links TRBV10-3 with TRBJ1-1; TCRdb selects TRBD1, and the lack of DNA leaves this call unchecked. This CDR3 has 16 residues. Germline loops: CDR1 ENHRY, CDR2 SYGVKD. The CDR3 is CAISESRTGGDSEAFF.

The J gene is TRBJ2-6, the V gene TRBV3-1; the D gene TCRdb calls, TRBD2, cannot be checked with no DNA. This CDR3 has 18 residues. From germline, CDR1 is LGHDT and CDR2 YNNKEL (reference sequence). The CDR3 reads CASSPTGLAGAGANVLTF. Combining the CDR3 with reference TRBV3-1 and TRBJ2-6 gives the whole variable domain DTAVSQTPKYLVTQMGNDKSIKCEQNLGHDTMYWYKQDSKKFLKIMFSYNNKELIINETVPNRFSPKSPDKAHLNLHINSLELGDSAVYFCASSPTGLAGAGANVLTFGAGSRLTVL.

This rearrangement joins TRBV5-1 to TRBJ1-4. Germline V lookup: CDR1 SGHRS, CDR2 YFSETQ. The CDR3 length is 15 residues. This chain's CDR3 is CASSLSPGPNEKLFF.

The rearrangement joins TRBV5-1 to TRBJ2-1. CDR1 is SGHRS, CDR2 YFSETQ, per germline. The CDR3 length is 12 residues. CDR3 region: CASKFRMDEQFF.

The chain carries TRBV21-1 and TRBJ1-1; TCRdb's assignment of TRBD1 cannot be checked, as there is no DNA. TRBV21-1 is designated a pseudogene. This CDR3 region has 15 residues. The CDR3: CASSLIRGTNTEAFF.

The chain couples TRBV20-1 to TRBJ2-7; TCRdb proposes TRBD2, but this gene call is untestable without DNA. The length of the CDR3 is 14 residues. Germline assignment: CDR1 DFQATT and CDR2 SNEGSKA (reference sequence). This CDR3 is CSAPLGGGSYEQYF.

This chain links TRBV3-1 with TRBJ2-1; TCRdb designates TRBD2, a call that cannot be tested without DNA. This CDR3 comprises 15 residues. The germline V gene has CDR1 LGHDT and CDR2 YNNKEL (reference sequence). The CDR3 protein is CASSPLLAGGNEQFF.

This CDR3 is CASSLRTGRESNYGYTF. The chain has TRBV7-2 and TRBJ1-2. The CDR3 loop spans 17 amino acids. CDR1 is SGHTA, CDR2 FQGNSA, per germline. The whole variable domain, filled in from reference TRBV7-2 and TRBJ1-2, reads GAGVSQSPSNKVTEKGKDVELRCDPISGHTALYWYRQSLGQGLEFLIYFQGNSAPDKSGLPSDRFSAERTGGSVSTLTIQRTQQEDSAVYLCASSLRTGRESNYGYTFGSGTRLTVV.

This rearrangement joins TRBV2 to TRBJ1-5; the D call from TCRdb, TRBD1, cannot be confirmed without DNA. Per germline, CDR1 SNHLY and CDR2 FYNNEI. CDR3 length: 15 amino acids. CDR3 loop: CASSPSGNSYQPQHF. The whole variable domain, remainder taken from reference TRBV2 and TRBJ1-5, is EPEVTQTPSHQVTQMGQEVILRCVPISNHLYFYWYRQILGQKVEFLVSFYNNEISEKSEIFDDQFSVERPDGSNFTLKIRSTKLEDSAMYFCASSPSGNSYQPQHFGDGTRLSIL.

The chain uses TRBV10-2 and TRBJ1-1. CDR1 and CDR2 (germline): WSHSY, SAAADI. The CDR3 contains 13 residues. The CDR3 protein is CASSIRQNTEAFF.

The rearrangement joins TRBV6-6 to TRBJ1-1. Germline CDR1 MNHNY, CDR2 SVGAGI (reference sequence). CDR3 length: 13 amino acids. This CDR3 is CASSYLPNTEAFF.

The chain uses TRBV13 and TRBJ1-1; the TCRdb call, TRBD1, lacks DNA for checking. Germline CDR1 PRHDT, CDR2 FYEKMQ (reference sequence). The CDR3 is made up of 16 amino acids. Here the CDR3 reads CASSFPRPETDTEAFF.

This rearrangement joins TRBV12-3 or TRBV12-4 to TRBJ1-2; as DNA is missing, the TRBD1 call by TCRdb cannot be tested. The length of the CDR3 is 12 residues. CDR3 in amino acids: CASSHRVDGYTF.

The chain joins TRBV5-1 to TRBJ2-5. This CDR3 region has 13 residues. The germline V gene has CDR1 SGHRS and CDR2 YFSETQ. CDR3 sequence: CASSYGQQETQYF.

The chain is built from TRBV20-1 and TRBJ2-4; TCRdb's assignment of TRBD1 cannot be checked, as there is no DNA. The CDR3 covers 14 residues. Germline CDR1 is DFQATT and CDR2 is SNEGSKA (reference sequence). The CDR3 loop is CSAIPPGPKNIQYF.

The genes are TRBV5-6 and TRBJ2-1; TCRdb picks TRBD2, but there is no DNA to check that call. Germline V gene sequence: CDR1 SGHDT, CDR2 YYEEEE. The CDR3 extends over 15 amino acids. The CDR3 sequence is CASSDPRARKNEQFF.

CDR3 sequence: CAISESDRAYEQYF. This chain connects TRBV10-3 to TRBJ2-7; TCRdb indicates TRBD1, and absent DNA this call remains unverified. Germline CDR1 ENHRY, CDR2 SYGVKD. The CDR3 consists of 14 residues.

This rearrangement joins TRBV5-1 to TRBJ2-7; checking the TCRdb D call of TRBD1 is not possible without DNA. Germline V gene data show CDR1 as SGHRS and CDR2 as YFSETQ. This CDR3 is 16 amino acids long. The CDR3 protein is CASSLSQDRGFYEQYF. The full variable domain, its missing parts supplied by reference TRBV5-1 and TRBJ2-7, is KAGVTQTPRYLIKTRGQQVTLSCSPISGHRSVSWYQQTPGQGLQFLFEYFSETQRNKGNFPGRFSGRQFSNSRSEMNVSTLELGDSALYLCASSLSQDRGFYEQYFGPGTRLTVT.

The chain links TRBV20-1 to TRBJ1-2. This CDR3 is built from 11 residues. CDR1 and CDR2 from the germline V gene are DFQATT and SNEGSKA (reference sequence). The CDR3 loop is CSAPLLGTYTF.

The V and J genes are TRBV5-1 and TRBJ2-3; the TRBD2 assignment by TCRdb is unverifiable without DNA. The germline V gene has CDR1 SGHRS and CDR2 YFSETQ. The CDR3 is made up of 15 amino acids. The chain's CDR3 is CASSPSLVGTDTQYF.

CDR3 loop: CASSSGQGMTNEKLFF. This rearrangement joins TRBV5-1 to TRBJ1-4; the D call from TCRdb, TRBD1, cannot be confirmed without DNA. The CDR3 is made up of 16 amino acids. The germline V gene encodes CDR1 SGHRS and CDR2 YFSETQ. Full variable domain (remainder filled in from reference TRBV5-1 and TRBJ1-4): KAGVTQTPRYLIKTRGQQVTLSCSPISGHRSVSWYQQTPGQGLQFLFEYFSETQRNKGNFPGRFSGRQFSNSRSEMNVSTLELGDSALYLCASSSGQGMTNEKLFFGSGTQLSVL.

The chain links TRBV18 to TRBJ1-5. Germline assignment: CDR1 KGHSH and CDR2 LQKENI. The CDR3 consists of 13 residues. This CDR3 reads CASSPPEGTPQHF.

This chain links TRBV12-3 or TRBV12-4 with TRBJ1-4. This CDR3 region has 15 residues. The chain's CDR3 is CASSLGMTTNEKLSF.